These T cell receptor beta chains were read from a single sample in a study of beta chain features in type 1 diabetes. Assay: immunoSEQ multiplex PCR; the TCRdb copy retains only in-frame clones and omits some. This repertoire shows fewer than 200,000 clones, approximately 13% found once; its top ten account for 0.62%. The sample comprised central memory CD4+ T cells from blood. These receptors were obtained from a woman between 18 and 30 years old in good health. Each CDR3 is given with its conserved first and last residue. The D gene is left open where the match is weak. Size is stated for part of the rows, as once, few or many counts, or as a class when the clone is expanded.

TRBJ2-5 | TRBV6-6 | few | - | CASKLHQGGETQYF | TGTGCCAGCAAGCTCCACCAGGGTGGAGAGACCCAGTACTTC
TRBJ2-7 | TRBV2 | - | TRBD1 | CASSKDRATHEQYF | TGTGCCAGCAGTAAAGACAGGGCGACCCACGAGCAGTACTTC
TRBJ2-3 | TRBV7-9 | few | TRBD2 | CASSSGLAETDTQYF | TGTGCCAGCAGCTCGGGACTAGCTGAAACAGATACGCAGTATTTT
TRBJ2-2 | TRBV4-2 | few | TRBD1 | CASNRQGAAGELFF | TGTGCCAGCAACCGACAGGGGGCGGCCGGGGAGCTGTTTTTT
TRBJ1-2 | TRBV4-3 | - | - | CASSPSTGGATTNYGYTF | TGCGCCAGCAGCCCGTCAACCGGAGGGGCGACGACTAACTATGGCTACACCTTC
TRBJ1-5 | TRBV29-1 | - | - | CSVDYAGGNQPQHF | TGCAGCGTTGATTACGCGGGGGGGAATCAGCCCCAGCATTTT
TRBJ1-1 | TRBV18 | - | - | CASSRQRTNTEAFF | TGTGCCAGCTCACGACAGAGGACGAACACTGAAGCTTTCTTT
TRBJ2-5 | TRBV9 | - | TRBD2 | CASSSSGGRQETQYF | TGTGCCAGCAGCTCAAGCGGGGGGAGGCAAGAGACCCAGTACTTC
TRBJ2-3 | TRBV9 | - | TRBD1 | CASSVVGQATDTQYF | TGTGCCAGCAGCGTAGTGGGACAGGCCACAGATACGCAGTATTTT
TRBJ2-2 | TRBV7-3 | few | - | CASRYTPVTGELFF | TGTGCCAGCAGGTACACGCCTGTGACCGGGGAGCTGTTTTTT
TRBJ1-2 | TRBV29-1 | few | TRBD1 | CSVVGQGSDGYTF | TGCAGCGTTGTCGGACAGGGCTCGGATGGCTACACCTTC
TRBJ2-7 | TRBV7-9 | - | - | CASSFEGGPYEQYF | TGTGCCAGCAGCTTCGAGGGAGGACCCTACGAGCAGTACTTC
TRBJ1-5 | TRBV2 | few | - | CASSEEAGGQPQHF | TGTGCCAGCAGTGAAGAGGCGGGCGGTCAGCCCCAGCATTTT
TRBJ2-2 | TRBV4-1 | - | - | CASSPLERGDGELFF | TGCGCCAGCAGCCCCTTGGAAAGAGGAGACGGGGAGCTGTTTTTT
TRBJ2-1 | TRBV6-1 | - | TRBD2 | CASSKQSGGYNEQFF | TGTGCCAGCAGTAAGCAGAGCGGGGGCTACAATGAGCAGTTCTTC
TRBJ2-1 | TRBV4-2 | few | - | CASSLGPEGSYNEQFF | TGTGCCAGCAGCCTCGGGCCTGAGGGTTCCTACAATGAGCAGTTCTTC
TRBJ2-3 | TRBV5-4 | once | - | CASSLGTDTDTQYF | TGTGCCAGCAGCTTGGGGACAGACACAGATACGCAGTATTTT
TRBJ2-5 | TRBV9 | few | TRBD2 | CASSARLATQYF | TGTGCCAGCAGCGCTAGACTAGCGACCCAGTACTTC
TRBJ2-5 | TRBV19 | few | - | CASSTGSQETQYF | TGTGCCAGTAGTACAGGGTCCCAAGAGACCCAGTACTTC
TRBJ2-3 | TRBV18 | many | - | CASSPSQADTQYF | TGTGCCAGCTCACCTTCACAGGCAGATACGCAGTATTTT
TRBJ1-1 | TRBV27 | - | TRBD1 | CASSLYGRGRTEAFF | TGTGCCAGCAGTTTATACGGCAGGGGGCGGACTGAAGCTTTCTTT
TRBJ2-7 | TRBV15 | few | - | CATSRVGGIPGEQYF | TGTGCCACCAGCAGAGTAGGAGGCATCCCGGGAGAGCAGTACTTC
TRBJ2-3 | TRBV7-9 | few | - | CASSPLTSTDTQYF | TGTGCCAGCAGCCCGTTGACTAGCACAGATACGCAGTATTTT
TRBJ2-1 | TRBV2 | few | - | CASSEDTPSYNEQFF | TGTGCCAGCAGTGAGGACACACCCTCCTACAATGAGCAGTTCTTC
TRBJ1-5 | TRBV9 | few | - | CASSSGGPASNQPQHF | TGTGCCAGCAGCTCCGGGGGACCGGCCAGCAATCAGCCCCAGCATTTT
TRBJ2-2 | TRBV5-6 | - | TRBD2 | CASSLLAGGLFVTGELFF | TGTGCCAGCAGCTTACTAGCGGGAGGGCTTTTTGTCACCGGGGAGCTGTTTTTT
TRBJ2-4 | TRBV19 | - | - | CASSSPNSGNIQYF | TGTGCCAGTAGTTCTCCTAATAGCGGAAACATTCAGTACTTC
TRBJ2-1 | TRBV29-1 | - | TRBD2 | CSVGKTSGFYEQFF | TGCAGCGTTGGAAAAACTAGCGGGTTCTATGAGCAGTTCTTC
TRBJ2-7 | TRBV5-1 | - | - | CASSLGRGRAYEQYF | TGCGCCAGCAGCTTGGGAAGGGGTAGGGCCTACGAGCAGTACTTC
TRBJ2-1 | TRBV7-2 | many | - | CASKRSSYNEQFF | TGTGCCAGCAAACGTAGCTCCTACAATGAGCAGTTCTTC
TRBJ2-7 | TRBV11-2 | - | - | CASSSQKRAQSYEQYF | TGTGCCAGCAGCTCACAAAAGCGGGCACAATCCTACGAGCAGTACTTC
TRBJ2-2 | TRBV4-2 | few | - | CASSQGGLAGTGELFF | TGTGCCAGCAGCCAAGGAGGGCTAGCAGGCACCGGGGAGCTGTTTTTT
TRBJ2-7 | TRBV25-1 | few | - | CASSEYFPSGEQYF | TGTGCCAGCAGTGAATATTTCCCTTCGGGAGAGCAGTACTTC
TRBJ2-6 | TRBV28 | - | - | CASSLGGAVRANVLTF | TGTGCCAGCAGTTTGGGGGGGGCGGTAAGGGCCAACGTCCTGACTTTC
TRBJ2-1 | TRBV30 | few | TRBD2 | CAWSVGLAGVNEQFF | TGTGCCTGGAGTGTAGGTCTAGCGGGAGTCAATGAGCAGTTCTTC
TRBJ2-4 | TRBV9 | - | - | CASSVEPGEGGNIQYF | TGTGCCAGCAGCGTAGAGCCAGGGGAGGGTGGAAACATTCAGTACTTC
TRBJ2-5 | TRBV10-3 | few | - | CAISESRETQYF | TGTGCCATCAGTGAGTCGAGGGAGACCCAGTACTTC